The clone carrying this T cell receptor beta chain was recorded only once. This sample stems from a study of lymphopenia after photon versus proton radiotherapy. CDR1 is SGDLS, CDR2 YYNGEE, per germline. This CDR3 comprises 16 residues. V dropped 1 base and J dropped 7 bases, with 15 bases sitting between them. Clones were read by immunoSEQ multiplex PCR, and TCRdb kept only the in-frame ones, dropping some. The table has 50,000 to 70,000 clones, roughly 87% seen once. The origin of this receptor is a man older than 75 with esophageal cancer. The chain has TRBV9 and TRBJ1-6; D is unresolved. The sample was peripheral blood, taken from a patient treated with proton-based radiotherapy. CDR3 nucleotides: TGTGCCAGCAGCGTAACGGTGGCATCTCTCAATTCACCCCTCCACTTT. Encoded protein: CASSVTVASLNSPLHF.